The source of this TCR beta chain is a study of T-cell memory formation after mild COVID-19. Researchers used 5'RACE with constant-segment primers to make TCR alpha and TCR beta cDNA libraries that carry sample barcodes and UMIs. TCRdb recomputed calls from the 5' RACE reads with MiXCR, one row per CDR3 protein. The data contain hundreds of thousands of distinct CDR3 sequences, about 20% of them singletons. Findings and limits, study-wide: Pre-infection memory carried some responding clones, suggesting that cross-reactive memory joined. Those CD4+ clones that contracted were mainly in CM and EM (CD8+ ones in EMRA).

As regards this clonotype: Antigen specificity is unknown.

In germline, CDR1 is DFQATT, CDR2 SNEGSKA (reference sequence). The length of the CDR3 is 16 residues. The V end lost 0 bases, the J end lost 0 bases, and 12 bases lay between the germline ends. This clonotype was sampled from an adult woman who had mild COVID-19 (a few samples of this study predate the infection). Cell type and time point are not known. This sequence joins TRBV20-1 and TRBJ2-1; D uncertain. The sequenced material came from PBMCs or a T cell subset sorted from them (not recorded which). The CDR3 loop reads CSARDIEIISYNEQFF. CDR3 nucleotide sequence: TGCAGTGCTAGAGATATAGAGATTATCTCCTACAATGAGCAGTTCTTC.